The 29 T cell receptor beta chains given below trace back to one sample, sequenced in a study of T-cell reconstitution after alpha-beta-depleted transplantation in children. Researchers prepared the TCRbeta library using unique molecular identifiers, the study reports. TCRdb reprocessed the PCR reads with MiXCR, giving one entry per CDR3 protein. This repertoire shows around 670,000 distinct CDR3 sequences, roughly 13% found once; its top ten account for 0.79%. The input for sequencing was PBMCs, taken before TCRalphabeta/CD19-depleted stem cell transplant. The receptors were gathered from a girl aged 2 to 10 with congenital amegakaryocytic thrombocytopenia, due to receive a stem cell transplant.

This clonotype was counted at least ten times. The genes are TRBV6-1 and TRBJ1-6; D gene unclear. The CDR3 loop spans 14 amino acids. Trimming cost V 6 bases and J 5 bases, with 11 bases left between them. Germline V gene data show CDR1 as MNHNS and CDR2 as SASEGT. This CDR3 is CASRTTPNNSPLHF. DNA for the CDR3: TGTGCCAGCAGGACCACGCCTAATAATTCACCCCTCCACTTT.

This clonotype was counted ten times or more. The V and J genes are TRBV5-6 and TRBJ2-7; D perhaps matches TRBD2 (6 bases). Trimming stripped 1 base from V and 4 bases from J, with 15 bases between. CDR1 SGHDT and CDR2 YYEEEE come from the germline V gene. This CDR3 spans 15 amino acids. This chain's CDR3 is CASSLIAVDGYEQYF. The CDR3 DNA reads TGTGCCAGCAGCTTGATAGCGGTTGATGGGTACGAGCAGTACTTC. Looking up the rest from reference TRBV5-6 and TRBJ2-7 gives the full variable domain: DAGVTQSPTHLIKTRGQQVTLRCSPKSGHDTVSWYQQALGQGPQFIFQYYEEEERQRGNFPDRFSGHQFPNYSSELNVNALLLGDSALYLCASSLIAVDGYEQYFGPGTRLTVT.

The table lists this clonotype with many counts. The chain joins TRBV20-1 to TRBJ2-1; D is tentatively TRBD1 or TRBD2 (5 bases each). V gave up 6 bases and J gave up 7 bases, with 19 bases separating them. Germline V gives CDR1 DFQATT, CDR2 SNEGSKA (reference sequence). The CDR3 length is 14 residues. The CDR3 coding sequence is TGCAGTGCCCCCGGGACCGAACTAATTAATGAGCAGTTCTTC. Encoded protein: CSAPGTELINEQFF.

This clonotype appeared many times. The chain is built from TRBV7-7 and TRBJ2-3; maybe TRBD2 (5 bases). The CDR3 is 13 residues long. The V and J ends lost 0 bases and 4 bases respectively, with 5 bases between them. In germline, CDR1 is SSHAT, CDR2 FNYEAQ (reference sequence). CDR3 protein: CASSLAEADTQYF. The CDR3 nucleotides read TGTGCCAGCAGCTTAGCGGAGGCAGATACGCAGTATTTT.

This clonotype came up many times. The CDR3 protein is CASSFSGVYGYTF. In nucleotides, the CDR3 is TGTGCCAGCAGTTTCAGTGGTGTATATGGCTACACCTTC. V gene TRBV12-3 or TRBV12-4 combines with J gene TRBJ1-2; D not certain. V lost 3 bases, J lost 5 bases, and 10 bases lay in between. The CDR3 has 13 amino acids.

The gene calls are TRBV15 and TRBJ2-7; no firm D call. V was shortened by 4 bases and J by 2 bases, with 12 bases between the two germline ends. Germline CDR1 LNHNV, CDR2 YYDKDF (reference sequence). The CDR3 consists of 14 residues. Here the CDR3 reads CATSTLPGPYEQYF. The CDR3 DNA sequence: TGTGCCACCAGCACCCTACCGGGTCCCTACGAGCAGTACTTC.

The chain is built from TRBV4-2 and TRBJ2-1; maybe TRBD2 (5 bases). There are 14 residues in the CDR3. Germline CDR1 is LGHNA and CDR2 is YNFKEQ. V shed 4 bases and J shed 7 bases, with 14 bases lying between them. This chain's CDR3 is CASSLRLSLNEQFF. The DNA of the CDR3 is TGTGCCAGCAGCCTTCGACTATCCTTGAATGAGCAGTTCTTC.

This clonotype was found many times. The chain links TRBV7-6 to TRBJ2-7; either TRBD1 or TRBD2 may supply D (6 bases each). Germline CDR1 and CDR2: SGHVS and FNYEAQ. The CDR3 runs to 19 residues. Trimming left V 3 bases short and J 0 bases short, with 24 bases between. The CDR3 coding sequence is TGTGCCAGCAGCTTGGGGGGAAGGGGGGCGAGTTCTCGCTCCTACGAGCAGTACTTC. Translated: CASSLGGRGASSRSYEQYF.

Ten or more counts support this clonotype. The chain recombines TRBV20-1 with TRBJ2-5; D is perhaps TRBD1 (5 bases). The length of the CDR3 is 15 residues. Germline lookup yields CDR1 DFQATT and CDR2 SNEGSKA (reference sequence). V gave up 1 base and J gave up 2 bases, with 14 bases separating them. The DNA for the CDR3 is TGCAGTGCTAGAGTGCTCAGACAGTTTCAAGAGACCCAGTACTTC. It is translated as CSARVLRQFQETQYF.

In DNA form, the CDR3 reads TGCAGTGCTAGAGGTGAGGCTGGGCAGTTCTTC. Translation gives CSARGEAGQFF. V gene TRBV20-1 combines with J gene TRBJ2-1, with unresolved D. The ends were cut back, 1 base at V and 12 bases at J, with 10 bases in the middle. The CDR3 spans 11 residues. From germline, CDR1 is DFQATT and CDR2 SNEGSKA (reference sequence).

This chain links TRBV7-9 with TRBJ1-3; D gene ambiguous. Trimming removed 5 bases at V and 0 bases at J, with 17 bases between. This CDR3 spans 17 amino acids. The germline gives CDR1 SEHNR, CDR2 FQNEAQ (reference sequence). The CDR3 DNA sequence: TGTGCCAGCAGCCAAACCCCGCTTTATAACTCTGGAAACACCATATATTTT. Amino acid sequence: CASSQTPLYNSGNTIYF.

In this sample, this clonotype turned up a few times. The chain links TRBV28 to TRBJ2-1; D is possibly TRBD1 or TRBD2 (5 bases each). The CDR3 is made up of 15 amino acids. Germline lookup yields CDR1 MDHEN and CDR2 SYDVKM. Trimming stripped 7 bases from V and 4 bases from J, with 17 bases between. CDR3 nucleotide sequence: TGTGCCAGCATTGAAACCGGGACGGCGTACAATGAGCAGTTCTTC. Its translation: CASIETGTAYNEQFF.

This clonotype was found a few times. The chain has TRBV30 and TRBJ1-2; D unresolved. This CDR3 is 13 amino acids long. V gave up 3 bases and J gave up 8 bases, with 16 bases separating them. Looked up from germline, CDR1 is GTSNPN and CDR2 is SVGIG (reference sequence). CDR3: CAWRIGNGQGYTF. The CDR3 nucleotides are TGTGCCTGGAGAATAGGCAACGGTCAAGGCTACACCTTC.

This clonotype was observed at least ten times. V usage is TRBV12-3 or TRBV12-4 and J usage is TRBJ1-2; D ambiguous. This CDR3 is built from 12 residues. V lost 3 bases and J lost 8, with 10 bases in between. The CDR3 reads CASSLLEGGYTF. CDR3 in DNA: TGTGCCAGCAGTTTGTTAGAGGGCGGCTACACCTTC.

There are a few counts of this clonotype. J is TRBJ2-6 and V is TRBV12-3 or TRBV12-4, with a weak D call TRBD2 (5 bases). Deletions cut 4 bases from V and 0 bases from J, with 13 bases between. The CDR3 spans 17 residues. The CDR3 protein is CASSSEGFPSGANVLTF. CDR3 DNA sequence: TGTGCCAGCAGTTCTGAGGGCTTTCCCTCTGGGGCCAACGTCCTGACTTTC.

The J gene is TRBJ2-4, the V gene TRBV18; D might be TRBD1 or TRBD2, each matching 5 bases. Trimming left V 2 bases short and J 9 bases short, with 14 bases between. In germline, CDR1 is KGHSH, CDR2 LQKENI. The CDR3 covers 14 residues. CDR3 DNA sequence: TGTGCCAGCTCACCAGGATTGGGGGAAGGCATTCAGTACTTC. Residues: CASSPGLGEGIQYF.

This clonotype was detected only a few times. The chain carries TRBV12-5 and TRBJ2-7; D perhaps matches TRBD1 (5 bases). Germline CDR1 LGHNT, CDR2 FRNRAP. CDR3 length equals 12 residues. V was cut by 3 bases and J by 6 bases, with 9 bases left in between. The chain's CDR3 is CASGFARAEQYF. The CDR3 DNA reads TGTGCTAGTGGTTTTGCCAGGGCCGAGCAGTACTTC.

The V gene is TRBV10-3, the J gene TRBJ2-2; D is perhaps TRBD1 or TRBD2 (5 bases each). With 10 bases removed from V and 4 bases from J, the gap between germline ends came to 28 bases. The CDR3 runs 18 residues. CDR1 and CDR2 from the germline V gene are ENHRY and SYGVKD. DNA of the CDR3: TGTGCCACCTTACCTTCAGGGTCGGGACCTCCGATCACCGGGGAGCTGTTTTTT. It is translated as CATLPSGSGPPITGELFF.

This clonotype came up many times. The V gene is TRBV10-3, the J gene TRBJ2-2; D unresolved. V lost 4 bases and J lost 2, with 14 bases in between. From germline, CDR1 is ENHRY and CDR2 SYGVKD. CDR3 length equals 16 residues. CDR3 sequence reads: CAISVQTPTNTGELFF. The DNA for the CDR3 is TGTGCCATCAGTGTTCAGACACCAACTAACACCGGGGAGCTGTTTTTT.

This clonotype came up many times. V and J are TRBV5-1 and TRBJ2-1; no firm D call. The V end was cut by 5 bases, the J end by 0 bases, with 12 bases between. Germline CDR1 SGHRS, CDR2 YFSETQ. The CDR3 is 15 residues long. The CDR3 region is CASRVAKSSYNEQFF. Written as DNA, the CDR3 is TGCGCCAGCAGGGTAGCCAAAAGCTCCTACAATGAGCAGTTCTTC.

V is TRBV7-9 and J is TRBJ2-7, with TRBD1 identical over 7 bases. CDR1 and CDR2 from the germline V gene are SEHNR and FQNEAQ (reference sequence). J lost 0 bases, V lost 5 bases, and 10 bases had no gene match. The CDR3 extends over 16 amino acids. The CDR3 DNA is TGTGCCAGCAGCACAGCCCCGGGACAGCGCTCCTACGAGCAGTACTTC. This sequence encodes CASSTAPGQRSYEQYF.

This clonotype came up many times. The chain is built from TRBV2 and TRBJ2-1; D unclear. This CDR3 spans 14 amino acids. CDR1 SNHLY and CDR2 FYNNEI come from the germline V gene. V was trimmed by 7 bases and J by 1 base, leaving 11 bases between them. CDR3 DNA sequence: TGTGCCAGCAACCCTAGTTCTTCCTACAATGAGCAGTTCTTC. It translates to CASNPSSSYNEQFF.

This clonotype has more than one count but fewer than ten. The chain employs TRBV28 and TRBJ1-2; D unclear. Between the trimmed V and J ends, which lost 3 bases and 6 bases, there was a span of 17 bases. The CDR3 is made up of 15 amino acids. CDR1 and CDR2 (germline): MDHEN, SYDVKM. The CDR3 reads CASSFTASEGNGYTF. CDR3 nucleotide sequence: TGTGCCAGCAGTTTCACGGCGAGCGAAGGAAATGGCTACACCTTC.

Details on this clonotype: A much larger clone lies a single base off, so this may be a read error. This sequence joins TRBV15 and TRBJ2-7; 10 nucleotides line up with TRBD1. CDR1 and CDR2 from the germline V gene are LNHNV and YYDKDF (reference sequence). The CDR3 runs 16 residues. CDR3 region: CATSRDRQGAIGEQSF. CDR3 nucleotides: TGTGCCACCAGCAGAGATAGACAGGGGGCGATCGGGGAGCAGTCCTTC. Complete variable domain (other parts from reference TRBV15 and TRBJ2-7): DAMVIQNPRYQVTQFGKPVTLSCSQTLNHNVMYWYQQKSSQAPKLLFHYYDKDFNNEADTPDNFQSRRPNTSFCFLDIRSPGLGDTAMYLCATSRDRQGAIGEQSFGPGTRLTVT.

This clonotype was detected ten times or more. The CDR3, as DNA: TGTGCCAGCACGGGACTAGCGTGGAACACCGGGGAGCTGTTTTTT. This sequence encodes CASTGLAWNTGELFF. The chain recombines TRBV12-3 or TRBV12-4 with TRBJ2-2; 10 nucleotides align to TRBD2. This CDR3 region has 15 residues. Trimming cost V 7 bases and J 1 base; bases outside gene matches: 3.

This clonotype was seen more than once but under ten times. The chain employs TRBV5-1 and TRBJ2-1; TRBD2 agrees at 10 bases. CDR1 is SGHRS, CDR2 YFSETQ, per germline. The CDR3 contains 14 residues. Germline trimming cut 5 bases from V and 7 bases from J; bases unmatched to any gene: 6. The DNA for the CDR3 is TGCGCCAGCAGGTCTAGCGGGAGTATGAATGAGCAGTTCTTC. Translating it yields CASRSSGSMNEQFF. Supplemented by reference TRBV5-1 and TRBJ2-1, the full variable domain reads KAGVTQTPRYLIKTRGQQVTLSCSPISGHRSVSWYQQTPGQGLQFLFEYFSETQRNKGNFPGRFSGRQFSNSRSEMNVSTLELGDSALYLCASRSSGSMNEQFFGPGTRLTVL.

Comments on this clonotype: A clone one base away is much larger, so this may be a read error. The V and J genes are TRBV5-1 and TRBJ1-1, with no clear D. V was shortened by 1 base and J by 7 bases, with 11 bases between the two germline ends. CDR3 length: 13 amino acids. CDR1 and CDR2 from the germline V gene are SGHRS and YFSETQ. The CDR3 nucleotides read TGCGCCAGCAGCTTGTGGTGGGCGCGTGAAGCTTTCTTT. It translates to CASSLWWAREAFF.

This clonotype was picked up many times. CDR3 residues: CASTADTQYF. In DNA, the CDR3 is TGTGCCAGCACAGCAGATACGCAGTATTTT. V usage is TRBV12-3 or TRBV12-4 and J usage is TRBJ2-3; no clear D. The CDR3 extends over 10 amino acids. Trimming shortened V by 7 bases and J by 4 bases, and 3 bases separated the two germline ends.

A few counts support this clonotype. The V gene is TRBV5-1, the J gene TRBJ2-7; 8 bases are a match to TRBD2. The V gene's germline CDR1 is SGHRS and CDR2 YFSETQ. V was clipped by 0 bases and J by 7 bases; unmatched bases: 9. The CDR3 length is 15 residues. CDR3 DNA sequence: TGCGCCAGCAGCTTGGTTACGCGGGGGGAAAGGGAGCAGTACTTC. Translated: CASSLVTRGEREQYF.